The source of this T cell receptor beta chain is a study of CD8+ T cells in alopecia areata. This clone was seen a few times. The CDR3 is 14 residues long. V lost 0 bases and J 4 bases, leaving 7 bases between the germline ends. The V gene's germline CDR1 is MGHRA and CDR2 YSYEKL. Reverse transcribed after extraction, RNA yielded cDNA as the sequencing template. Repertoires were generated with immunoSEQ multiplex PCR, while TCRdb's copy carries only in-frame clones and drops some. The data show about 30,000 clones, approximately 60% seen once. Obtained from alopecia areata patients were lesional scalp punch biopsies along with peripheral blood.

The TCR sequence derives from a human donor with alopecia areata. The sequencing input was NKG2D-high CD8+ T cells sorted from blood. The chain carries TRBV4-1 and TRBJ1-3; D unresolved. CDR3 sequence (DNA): TGCGCCAGCAGCCAAGAGTACGTGGGAAACACCATATATTTT. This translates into CASSQEYVGNTIYF.